This TCR beta chain stems from a study of blood T cell repertoires in COVID-19 (dated by TCRdb to the early 2020s). Study-level background: Samples covering the acute and convalescent phases of COVID-19 were provided by collaborators in the United States, Italy and Spain. The samples were drawn from the first 160 participants of the ongoing ImmuneRACE study and from some 1,300 subjects provided by 6 global collaborators. HLA class I and class II types, where available, came from metadata supplied by the sample provider rather than from assay-based typing. The repertoires were released in a freely available public database meant as a resource for research on the immune response to SARS-CoV-2. Deeply sampled blood TCRbeta repertoires from subjects exposed to, actively infected with, or recovered from COVID-19 were included in the dataset. The material from the prospective study consisted of cDNA or gDNA derived from T cells, B-cell-depleted T cells, or PBMCs. The sample metadata nearly always contained a de-identified subject ID, COVID-19 status, age in years and sex.

TCRbeta CDR3 regions were amplified from genomic DNA using the immunoSEQ Assay, a bias-controlled multiplex PCR. The published analysis was carried out like this. Nucleated cell counts per sample were estimated from amplification of reference gene primers within the assay. Sequence reads were collapsed and filtered to measure the absolute abundance of every unique TCRbeta CDR3 rearrangement. Productive Simpson clonality was computed per sample as the square root of Simpson's diversity index over productive rearrangements. In TCRdb, the immuneACCESS table is reduced to in-frame sequences with V and J assigned. These tables do not hold every clone; where another copy was compared, an unresolved V gene accounts for under half, and the others remain unexplained. V, J and clone size were drawn from that table, and D and trimming were deduced from the DNA. This sample holds 250,000 or so clones; 75% to 90% were observed only once. The top ten constitute 0.94% of the sample.

What the authors observed across the whole study: How much clinical and demographic metadata was included differed by source and by participant, and the metadata was provided uncurated.

Samples from volunteer blood donors who had recovered from COVID-19 were contributed by a second Seattle source. Each collaborating institution followed its own protocols to collect whole blood in K2EDTA tubes. Collaborator samples were shipped for TCRbeta analysis as frozen whole blood, isolated PBMCs, or DNA extracted from either sample type. Points on this clone: Its antigen is still unknown. No base quality information exists; no much larger clone differs at one position. Other DNA variants within this sample encode the same CDR3.

The sequence was obtained from a woman aged 40 to 55 who had recovered from COVID-19. Sequenced: peripheral blood.

The nucleotide sequence reads as follows: TGTGCCAGCAGGCAGGGCAATCAGCCCCAGCATTTT. Its product reads: CASRQGNQPQHF. In this chain, TRBV28 is recombined with TRBJ1-5, with the D gene call left open. Sequences MDHEN (CDR1) and SYDVKM (CDR2) are obtained from the germline V gene. V drops 6 bases and J drops 2 bases, leaving 5 bases in between. The CDR3 numbers 12 residues from cysteine through phenylalanine. Of all the DNA, just the CDR3 is kept, 36 bases in frame from base 1.